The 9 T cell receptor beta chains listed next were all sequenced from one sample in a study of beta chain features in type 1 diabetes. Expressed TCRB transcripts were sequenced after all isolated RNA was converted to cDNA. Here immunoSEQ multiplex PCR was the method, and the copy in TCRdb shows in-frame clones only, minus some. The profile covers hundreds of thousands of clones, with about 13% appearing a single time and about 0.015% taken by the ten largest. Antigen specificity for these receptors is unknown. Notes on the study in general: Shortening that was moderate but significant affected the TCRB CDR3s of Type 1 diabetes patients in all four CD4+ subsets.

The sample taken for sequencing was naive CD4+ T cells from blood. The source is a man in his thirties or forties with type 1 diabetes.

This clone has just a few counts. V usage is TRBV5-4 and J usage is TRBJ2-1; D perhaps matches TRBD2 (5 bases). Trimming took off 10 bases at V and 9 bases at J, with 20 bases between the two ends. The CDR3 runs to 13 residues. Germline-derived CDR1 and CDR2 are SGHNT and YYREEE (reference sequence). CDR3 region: CAEQGGLAGEQFF. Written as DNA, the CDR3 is TGTGCCGAGCAAGGCGGACTTGCTGGTGAGCAGTTCTTC.

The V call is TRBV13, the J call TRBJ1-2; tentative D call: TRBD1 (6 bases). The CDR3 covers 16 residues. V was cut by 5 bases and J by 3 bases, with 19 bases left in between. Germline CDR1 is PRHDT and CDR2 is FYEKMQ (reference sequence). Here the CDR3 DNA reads TGTGCCAGCAGCCCCCTCCCGGCAGGGGCGGACTATGGCTACACCTTC. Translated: CASSPLPAGADYGYTF.

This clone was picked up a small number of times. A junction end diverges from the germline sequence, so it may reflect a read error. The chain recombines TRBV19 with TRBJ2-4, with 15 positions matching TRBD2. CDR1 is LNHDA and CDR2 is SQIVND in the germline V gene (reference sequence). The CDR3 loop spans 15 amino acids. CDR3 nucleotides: TGTGCCAGTAGTATCCCCGGACTAGCGGGAGGGCCCGTACACTTC. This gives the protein CASSIPGLAGGPVHF.

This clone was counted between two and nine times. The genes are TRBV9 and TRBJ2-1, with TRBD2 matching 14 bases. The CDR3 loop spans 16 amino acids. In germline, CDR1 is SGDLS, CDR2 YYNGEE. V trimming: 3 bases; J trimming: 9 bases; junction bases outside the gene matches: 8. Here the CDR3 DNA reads TGTGCCAGCAGCGCCGAGGGACTAGCGGGAGCAGTTGAGCAGTTCTTC. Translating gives CASSAEGLAGAVEQFF.

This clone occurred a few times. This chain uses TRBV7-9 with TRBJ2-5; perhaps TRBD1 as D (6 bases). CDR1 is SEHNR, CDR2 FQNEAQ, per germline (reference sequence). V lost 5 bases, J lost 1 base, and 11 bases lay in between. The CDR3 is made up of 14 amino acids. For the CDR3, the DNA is TGTGCCAGCAGCATTCGGACAGCCCAAGAGACCCAGTACTTC. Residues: CASSIRTAQETQYF. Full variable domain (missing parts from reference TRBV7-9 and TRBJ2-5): DTGVSQNPRHKITKRGQNVTFRCDPISEHNRLYWYRQTLGQGPEFLTYFQNEAQLEKSRLLSDRFSAERPKGSFSTLEIQRTEQGDSAMYLCASSIRTAQETQYFGPGTRLLVL.

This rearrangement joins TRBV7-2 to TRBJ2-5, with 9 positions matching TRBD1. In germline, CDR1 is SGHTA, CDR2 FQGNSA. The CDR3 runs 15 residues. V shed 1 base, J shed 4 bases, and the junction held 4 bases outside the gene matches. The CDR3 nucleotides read TGTGCCAGCAGCTTAGGGCGACAGGGGGGAGAGACCCAGTACTTC. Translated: CASSLGRQGGETQYF. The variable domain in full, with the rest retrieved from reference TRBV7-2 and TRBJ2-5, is GAGVSQSPSNKVTEKGKDVELRCDPISGHTALYWYRQSLGQGLEFLIYFQGNSAPDKSGLPSDRFSAERTGGSVSTLTIQRTQQEDSAVYLCASSLGRQGGETQYFGPGTRLLVL.

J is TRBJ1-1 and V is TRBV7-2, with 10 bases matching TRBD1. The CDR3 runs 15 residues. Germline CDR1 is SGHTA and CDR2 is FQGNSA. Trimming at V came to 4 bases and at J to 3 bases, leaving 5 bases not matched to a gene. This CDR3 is CASSSRDRGYTEAFF. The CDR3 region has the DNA TGTGCCAGCAGCTCCCGGGACAGGGGATACACTGAAGCTTTCTTT.

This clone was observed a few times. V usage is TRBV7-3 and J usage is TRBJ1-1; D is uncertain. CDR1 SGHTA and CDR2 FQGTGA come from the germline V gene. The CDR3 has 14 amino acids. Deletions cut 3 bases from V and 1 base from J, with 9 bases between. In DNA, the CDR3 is TGTGCCAGCAGCTTGGGCAGAGCGAACACTGAAGCTTTCTTT. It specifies CASSLGRANTEAFF.

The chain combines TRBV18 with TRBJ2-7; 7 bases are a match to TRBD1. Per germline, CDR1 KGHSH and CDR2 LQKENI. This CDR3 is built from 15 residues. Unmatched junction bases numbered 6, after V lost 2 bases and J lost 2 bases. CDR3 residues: CASSPRGPGPYEQYF. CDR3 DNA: TGTGCCAGCTCACCAAGGGGGCCCGGACCCTACGAGCAGTACTTC.